This T cell receptor (beta chain) derives from a study of cytomegalovirus exposure and HLA in healthy donors. Broader study findings: When a later analysis compared HLA-associated TCR beta chains with equally common others, the HLA-associated chains turned out to be more clonally expanded and to have lower generation probabilities. A few V segments could not be told apart, such as TRBV6-2 and TRBV6-3, and were left out. With later analysis, a missense DCLRE1C variant became linked to TCR beta V- and J-gene trimming. Accurate prediction of most subjects' HLA-A and HLA-B alleles from TCR beta sequences was reported.

It was with 60 Vbeta and 13 Jbeta primers that the PCR ran. Assay used: immunoSEQ multiplex PCR; TCRdb lists only in-frame clones, some missing. The sample consists of approximately 160,000 clones, about 70% of them appearing once. V lost 5 bases, J lost 0 bases, and 6 bases stayed unmatched. The length of the CDR3 is 15 residues. Germline-derived CDR1 and CDR2 are MDHEN and SYDVKM. Details on this clone: Its specificity is unknown.

The receptor was isolated from a woman aged 40 to 55 in good health and CMV-seropositive. The source material was PBMCs. The chain couples TRBV28 to TRBJ1-1; 7 nucleotides agree with TRBD1. In DNA form, the CDR3 reads TGTGCCAGCAGTGTGACAGGGTTCATGAACACTGAAGCTTTCTTT. It codes for CASSVTGFMNTEAFF.